Below are 14 T cell receptor beta chains sequenced from a single sample in a study of beta chain features in type 1 diabetes. The sequenced template was cDNA made from the entire isolated RNA. Assay used: immunoSEQ multiplex PCR; TCRdb lists only in-frame clones, some missing. The repertoire holds 900,000 or so clones, with about a sixth as singletons. The specimen sequenced was naive CD4+ T cells from blood. These receptors all come from a woman under 30 in good health.

The chain employs TRBV5-4 and TRBJ2-2, with D tentatively TRBD1 (6 bases). The germline gives CDR1 SGHNT, CDR2 YYREEE (reference sequence). The CDR3 is 16 residues long. V lost 4 bases and J 1 base, leaving 14 bases between the germline ends. The CDR3 loop is CASSLFPGVNTGELFF. The CDR3 DNA sequence: TGTGCCAGCAGCCTCTTTCCAGGGGTGAACACCGGGGAGCTGTTTTTT.

In this sample, this clone turned up a few times. V usage is TRBV5-1 and J usage is TRBJ2-1, with 8 bases fitting TRBD2. CDR1 is SGHRS, CDR2 YFSETQ, per germline. This CDR3 spans 14 amino acids. V was clipped by 5 bases and J by 9 bases; unmatched bases: 10. The CDR3 here is CASSKAGAWSEQFF. CDR3 in DNA: TGCGCCAGCAGTAAAGCGGGAGCATGGTCTGAGCAGTTCTTC.

The chain joins TRBV9 to TRBJ2-1; 12 nucleotides align to TRBD2. The CDR3 covers 15 residues. With V trimmed by 5 bases and J by 8 bases, 8 bases remained unmatched. The germline V gene encodes CDR1 SGDLS and CDR2 YYNGEE. The CDR3 protein is CASSPLAGGPDEQFF. CDR3 coding DNA: TGTGCCAGCAGTCCTCTAGCGGGAGGGCCAGATGAGCAGTTCTTC.

There are a few counts of this clone. The chain is built from TRBV29-1 and TRBJ1-4; possibly TRBD1 for D (5 bases). The CDR3 is 14 residues long. Per the germline V gene, CDR1 is SQVTM and CDR2 is ANQGSEA. V lost 0 bases, J lost 4 bases, and 9 bases lay in between. CDR3 nucleotide sequence: TGCAGCGTTGAAGACCAGGGAGGTAATGAAAAACTGTTTTTT. It encodes CSVEDQGGNEKLFF. The full variable domain, completed using reference TRBV29-1 and TRBJ1-4, is SAVISQKPSRDICQRGTSLTIQCQVDSQVTMMFWYRQQPGQSLTLIATANQGSEATYESGFVIDKFPISRPNLTFSTLTVSNMSPEDSSIYLCSVEDQGGNEKLFFGSGTQLSVL.

This clone appeared a few times. This chain links TRBV5-1 with TRBJ1-1, with 7 bases aligning to TRBD1. The V and J ends lost 3 bases and 0 bases, in that order; junction bases with no gene match: 11. Germline V gene lookup returns CDR1 SGHRS and CDR2 YFSETQ. CDR3 length: 17 residues. CDR3 residues: CASSSLKGRGMNTEAFF. DNA of the CDR3: TGCGCCAGCAGCTCCCTCAAGGGCAGGGGGATGAACACTGAAGCTTTCTTT. Filled out from reference TRBV5-1 and TRBJ1-1, the complete variable domain reads KAGVTQTPRYLIKTRGQQVTLSCSPISGHRSVSWYQQTPGQGLQFLFEYFSETQRNKGNFPGRFSGRQFSNSRSEMNVSTLELGDSALYLCASSSLKGRGMNTEAFFGQGTRLTVV.

This clone turned up a few times. This chain links TRBV2 with TRBJ2-1; the match to TRBD2 covers 11 bases. The CDR3 contains 14 residues. V dropped 8 bases and J dropped 6; count of bases not matched to a gene: 6. Germline CDR1 SNHLY, CDR2 FYNNEI. CDR3 protein: CASLRTSGFNEQFF. CDR3 DNA sequence: TGTGCCAGCTTAAGGACTAGCGGGTTCAATGAGCAGTTCTTC.

This clone was found a few times. V gene TRBV7-2 combines with J gene TRBJ2-3; no clear D gene. The V and J ends lost 5 bases and 0 bases respectively, with 15 bases between them. CDR3 length: 16 amino acids. CDR1 and CDR2 (germline): SGHTA, FQGNSA. CDR3 residues: CASSRFRAISTDTQYF. In nucleotides, the CDR3 is TGTGCCAGCAGCCGATTTAGAGCGATTAGCACAGATACGCAGTATTTT.

The CDR3 protein is CASSQRLTSGSSETQYF. For the CDR3, the DNA is TGTGCCAGCAGCCAACGTTTGACTAGCGGGAGCTCAGAGACCCAGTACTTC. The rearrangement uses TRBV14 and TRBJ2-5; TRBD2 agrees at 12 bases. CDR3 size: 17 residues. Germline trimming cut 2 bases from V and 4 bases from J; bases unmatched to any gene: 8. Per the germline V gene, CDR1 is SGHDN and CDR2 is FVKESK.

The V gene is TRBV5-1, the J gene TRBJ2-7, with 11 bases aligning to TRBD2. After removal of 2 bases from V and 1 base from J, the junction contained 5 bases not matched to a gene. The CDR3 contains 16 residues. Germline values: CDR1 SGHRS, CDR2 YFSETQ. The chain's CDR3 is CASSFDGTSGSYEQYF. CDR3 sequence (DNA): TGCGCCAGCAGCTTCGATGGGACTAGCGGTTCCTACGAGCAGTACTTC.

This chain uses TRBV7-2 with TRBJ2-5; D could derive from TRBD1 or TRBD2 (6 bases each). Trimming pared 4 bases from V and 5 bases from J, leaving 11 bases between. The CDR3 is 13 residues long. From germline, CDR1 is SGHTA and CDR2 FQGNSA. Written as DNA, the CDR3 is TGTGCCAGCAGCTCGGGGGCTCGGGAGACCCAGTACTTC. It translates to CASSSGARETQYF.

The chain has TRBV28 and TRBJ2-3; D is ambiguous. The ends were cut back, 2 bases at V and 7 bases at J, with 13 bases in the middle. The CDR3 is 14 residues long. Germline V gives CDR1 MDHEN, CDR2 SYDVKM. The chain's CDR3 is CASSLRPDGYTQYF. The CDR3 nucleotides are TGTGCCAGCAGTTTACGACCGGACGGCTATACGCAGTATTTT. The full variable domain, in which reference TRBV28 and TRBJ2-3 provide the parts outside the CDR3, is DVKVTQSSRYLVKRTGEKVFLECVQDMDHENMFWYRQDPGLGLRLIYFSYDVKMKEKGDIPEGYSVSREKKERFSLILESASTNQTSMYLCASSLRPDGYTQYFGPGTRLTVL.

There are a few counts of this clone. CDR3 sequence reads: CASSLVASYEQYF. CDR3 in DNA: TGTGCCAGCAGTTTAGTTGCGTCCTACGAGCAGTACTTC. This chain joins TRBV27 and TRBJ2-7; D is unresolved. This CDR3 region has 13 residues. Germline values: CDR1 MNHEY, CDR2 SMNVEV (reference sequence). The V end lost 2 bases, the J end lost 1 base, and 6 bases lay between the germline ends.

Worth noting for this clone: Other DNA sequences in this specimen translate into the identical CDR3. The rearrangement links TRBV28 to TRBJ2-7; 10 nucleotides line up with TRBD1. The CDR3 covers 14 residues. Germline loops: CDR1 MDHEN, CDR2 SYDVKM. V gave up 6 bases and J gave up 4 bases; unmatched junction bases: 6. CDR3 loop: CASRPPGQGYEQYF. In DNA form, the CDR3 reads TGTGCCAGCAGGCCTCCGGGACAGGGGTACGAGCAGTACTTC.

This clone occurred a few times. This rearrangement joins TRBV11-2 to TRBJ1-2; the match to TRBD1 covers 7 bases. V lost 6 bases to trimming and J lost 8 bases; unmatched junction nucleotides: 21. Germline V lookup: CDR1 SGHAT, CDR2 FQNNGV. This CDR3 is built from 17 residues. CDR3 nucleotide sequence: TGTGCCAGCAGGAAGCCTGGGACAGCAAAGCGAAGCGGCGGCTACACCTTC. It translates to CASRKPGTAKRSGGYTF.